This T cell receptor (beta chain) was captured in a study of T cells after posttransplantation cyclophosphamide. General study findings and limits: Tissue-infiltrating T cells from skin or gut overlapped little with blood T cells. TRB clonality was highly associated with recipient CMV seropositivity and reactivation. Donor-recipient repertoire similarity was low at 1-2 months, rising over year one.

V lost 5 bases and J 3 bases, leaving 15 bases between the germline ends. The length of the CDR3 is 14 residues. Germline values: CDR1 SGHRS, CDR2 YFSETQ. Methotrexate plus calcineurin inhibitor accompanied controls' myeloablative marrow transplants; sampling was 1 year later. This clone was recorded only once. Antigen unknown. Sequenced by immunoSEQ multiplex PCR; TCRdb stores in-frame clones only, minus some. The table includes tens of thousands of clones, around 92% detected once. The V gene is TRBV5-1, the J gene TRBJ2-7; the D gene is possibly TRBD2 (5 bases). Here the sequenced sample was PBMCs, taken after an allogeneic stem cell transplant with a calcineurin inhibitor and methotrexate. This TCR was recovered from a female patient in her forties or fifties who received an allogeneic stem cell transplant from an unrelated donor, was CMV-positive, and had chronic GVHD only. T cells may partly derive from the graft donor. Here the CDR3 reads CASSREAPVYEQYF. DNA of the CDR3: TGCGCCAGCAGTCGGGAAGCCCCGGTCTACGAGCAGTACTTC.